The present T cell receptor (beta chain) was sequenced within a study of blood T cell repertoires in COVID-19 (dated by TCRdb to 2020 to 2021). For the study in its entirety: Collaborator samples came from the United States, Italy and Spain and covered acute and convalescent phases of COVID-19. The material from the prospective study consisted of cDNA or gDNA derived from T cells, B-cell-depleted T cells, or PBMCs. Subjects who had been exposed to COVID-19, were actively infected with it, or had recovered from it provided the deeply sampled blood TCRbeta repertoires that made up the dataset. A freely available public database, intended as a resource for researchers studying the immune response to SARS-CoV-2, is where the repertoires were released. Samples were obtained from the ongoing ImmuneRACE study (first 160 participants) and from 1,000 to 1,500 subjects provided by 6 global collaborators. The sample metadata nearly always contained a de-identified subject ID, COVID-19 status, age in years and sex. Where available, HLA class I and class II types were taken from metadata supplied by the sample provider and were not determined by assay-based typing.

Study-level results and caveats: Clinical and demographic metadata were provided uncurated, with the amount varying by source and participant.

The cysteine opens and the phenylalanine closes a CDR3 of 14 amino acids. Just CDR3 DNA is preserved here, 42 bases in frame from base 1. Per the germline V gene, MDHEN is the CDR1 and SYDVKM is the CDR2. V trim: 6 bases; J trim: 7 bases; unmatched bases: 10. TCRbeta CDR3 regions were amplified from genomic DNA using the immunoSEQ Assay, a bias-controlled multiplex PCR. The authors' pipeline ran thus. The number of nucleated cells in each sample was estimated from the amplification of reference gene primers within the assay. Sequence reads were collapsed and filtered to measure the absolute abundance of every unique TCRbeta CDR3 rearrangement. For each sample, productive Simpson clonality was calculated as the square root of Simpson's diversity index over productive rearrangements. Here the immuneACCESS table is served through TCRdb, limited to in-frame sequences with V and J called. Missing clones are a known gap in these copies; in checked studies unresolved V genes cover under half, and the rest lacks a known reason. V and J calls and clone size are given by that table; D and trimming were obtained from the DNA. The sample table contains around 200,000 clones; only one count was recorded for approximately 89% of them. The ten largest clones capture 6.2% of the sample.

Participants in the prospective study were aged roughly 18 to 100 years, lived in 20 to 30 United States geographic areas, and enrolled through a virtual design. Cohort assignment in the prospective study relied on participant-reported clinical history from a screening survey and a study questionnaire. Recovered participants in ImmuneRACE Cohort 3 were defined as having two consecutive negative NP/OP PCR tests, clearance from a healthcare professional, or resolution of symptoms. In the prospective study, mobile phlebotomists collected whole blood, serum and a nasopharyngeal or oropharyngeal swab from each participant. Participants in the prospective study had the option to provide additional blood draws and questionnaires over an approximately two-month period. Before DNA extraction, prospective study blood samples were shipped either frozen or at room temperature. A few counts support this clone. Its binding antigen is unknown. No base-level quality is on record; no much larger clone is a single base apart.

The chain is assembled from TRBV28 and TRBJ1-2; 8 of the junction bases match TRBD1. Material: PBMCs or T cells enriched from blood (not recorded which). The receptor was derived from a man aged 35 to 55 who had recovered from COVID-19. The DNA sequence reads TGTGCCAGCAGCGTCCTTGGACAGGGCTTTGGCTACACCTTC. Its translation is CASSVLGQGFGYTF.